The present TCR beta chain was sequenced within a study of T cell repertoires in cytomegalovirus infection. Study-wide context: Both recently identified HLA-C-restricted and well-studied HLA-B-restricted CMV epitopes were used in the study. Study results and limitations: In two of eight donors, the top clonotype was HLA-C-restricted CMV-specific.

The CDR3 is 17 amino acids. V was pared by 4 bases and J by 4 bases, with 9 bases of the junction left unmatched. CDR1 and CDR2 from the germline V gene are SEHNR and FQNEAQ (reference sequence). At least ten counts were recorded for this clonotype. What it recognizes is unknown. Using its own MiXCR run on the reads, TCRdb lists one record per CDR3 protein. The sample includes some 920,000 distinct CDR3 sequences, around 30% of them seen just once. Material: cultured CD8+ T cells from PBMCs, obtained from culture after CMV antigen stimulation. The receptor was derived from a human donor in good health (CMV status not recorded). Some clones in this sample may be carry-over from other donors' samples. The rearrangement joins TRBV7-9 to TRBJ1-4, with 10 bases identical to TRBD1. The CDR3 region is CASSSRTGGSLNEKLFF. CDR3 nucleotide sequence: TGTGCCAGCAGCTCGCGGACAGGGGGATCCCTTAATGAAAAACTGTTTTTT.